What follows describes a single TCR beta chain. Original processing notes: Using reference gene primer amplification, nucleated cell counts were estimated. This table comes from immunoSEQ multiplex PCR, and its TCRdb copy is limited to in-frame clones, with some not included. From that table come the V and J calls and clone size; the DNA was used to work out D and trimming. The sample holds around 59,000 clones, under 80% seen once. The data originate from a study of blood T cell repertoires in COVID-19. The wider study: The United States, Italy and Spain provided the acute and convalescent COVID-19 samples. Sources were T cells, B-cell-depleted T cells, or PBMCs; the material itself was cDNA or gDNA.

The germline CDR1 and CDR2 sequences are SGHNT and YENEEA. J gave up 2 bases and V 0 bases, and 6 bases lay outside the gene matches. This CDR3 region has 17 residues. The source material was peripheral blood. This TCR was recovered from a human donor in a cohort sampled during active COVID-19. The chain recombines TRBV11-3 with TRBJ2-1, with TRBD2 matching 8 bases. The CDR3 DNA reads TGTGCCAGCAGCTTAGATCTAAGCGGGGGCCCCTACAATGAGCAGTTCTTC. Amino acid sequence: CASSLDLSGGPYNEQFF.